The rows below give T cell receptor beta chains drawn from one sample of a study of blood T cell repertoires in COVID-19. Sequenced by immunoSEQ multiplex PCR; TCRdb stores in-frame clones only, minus some. The sample includes about 370,000 clones, 85% to 90% of them seen just once. Sequencing was performed on PBMCs or T cells enriched from blood (not recorded which). Source of these receptors: a man aged 18 to 29 who had recovered from COVID-19. The CDR3 runs from the conserved cysteine through the conserved F or W. The D gene is left open where the match is weak. For some rows the clone size is stated as once, few or many, or as a class when expanded; others skip it.

D,V,J,size,CDR3,DNA
TRBD1,TRBV19,TRBJ1-6,many,CASSIGTGNSPLHF,TGTGCCAGTAGTATCGGGACAGGGAATTCACCCCTCCACTTT
-,TRBV20-1,TRBJ2-7,once,CSAPDTYEQYF,TGCAGTGCTCCGGACACATACGAGCAGTACTTC
-,TRBV6-6,TRBJ2-5,-,CASSRPRIIFRQGGSQETQYF,TGTGCCAGCAGCCGCCCTCGTATTATTTTTCGACAGGGAGGTAGCCAAGAGACCCAGTACTTC
TRBD1,TRBV5-1,TRBJ2-5,-,CASSSRDRGLETQYF,TGCGCCAGCAGCAGCCGGGACAGGGGATTGGAGACCCAGTACTTC
-,TRBV2,TRBJ2-7,once,CASTAAYEQYF,TGTGCCAGCACGGCGGCCTACGAGCAGTACTTC
TRBD1,TRBV6-5,TRBJ2-7,-,CASSFGQGMNEQYF,TGTGCCAGCAGTTTTGGACAGGGAATGAACGAGCAGTACTTC
-,TRBV6-5,TRBJ1-5,-,CASSYWGGQPQHF,TGTGCCAGCAGTTATTGGGGGGGTCAGCCCCAGCATTTT
-,TRBV3-1/TRBV3-2,TRBJ2-1,-,CASSHYTSTDEQFF,TGTGCCAGCAGCCATTATACTAGTACCGATGAGCAGTTCTTC
-,TRBV10-3,TRBJ2-2,-,CATRIAETNTGELFF,TGTGCCACACGAATAGCGGAGACGAACACCGGGGAGCTGTTTTTT
TRBD2,TRBV19,TRBJ2-1,-,CASSNGLTSGRNNEQFF,TGTGCCAGTAGTAACGGCCTGACTAGCGGGAGGAACAATGAGCAGTTCTTC
TRBD2,TRBV9,TRBJ2-1,-,CASSEFSGRANNEQFF,TGTGCCAGCAGCGAGTTTAGCGGGAGAGCCAACAATGAGCAGTTCTTC
-,TRBV29-1,TRBJ1-1,-,CSVGPEAGLTNTEAFF,TGCAGCGTTGGACCCGAGGCAGGACTGACGAACACTGAAGCTTTCTTT
TRBD1,TRBV7-9,TRBJ1-1,-,CASSWDRATREAFF,TGTGCCAGCAGTTGGGACAGAGCTACCCGTGAGGCTTTCTTT
TRBD2,TRBV7-9,TRBJ2-1,-,CASFSGGANEQFF,TGTGCCAGCTTCAGCGGGGGGGCCAATGAGCAGTTCTTC
-,TRBV5-1,TRBJ1-1,once,CASSSATGPTEAFF,TGCGCCAGCAGCTCGGCAACAGGGCCCACTGAAGCTTTCTTT
-,TRBV13,TRBJ2-7,-,CASSLLGGRYEQYF,TGTGCCAGCAGCTTGCTAGGGGGTCGCTACGAGCAGTACTTC
-,TRBV27,TRBJ1-5,-,CASRAGLSNQPQHF,TGTGCCAGCAGGGCGGGGTTAAGCAATCAGCCCCAGCATTTT
-,TRBV5-1,TRBJ2-7,-,CASSLGGLYEQYF,TGCGCCAGCAGCTTGGGCGGCCTATACGAGCAGTACTTC
-,TRBV2,TRBJ2-3,-,CASTRRTGSTDTQYF,TGTGCCAGCACCAGACGTACAGGGAGCACAGATACGCAGTATTTT
-,TRBV6-5,TRBJ1-1,once,CASRPTGLAAFF,TGTGCCAGCAGACCAACAGGGTTGGCGGCTTTCTTT
-,TRBV9,TRBJ1-4,-,CASSPGRGGEKLFF,TGTGCCAGCAGCCCCGGGAGGGGTGGTGAAAAACTGTTTTTT
TRBD2,TRBV27,TRBJ2-4,-,CASWGAAGAGENIQYF,TGTGCCAGTTGGGGGGCGGCGGGAGCGGGGGAAAACATTCAGTACTTC
TRBD1,TRBV2,TRBJ2-7,-,CASSLGQVFYEQYF,TGTGCCAGCAGCCTGGGACAGGTCTTCTACGAGCAGTACTTC
-,TRBV18,TRBJ2-7,-,CASSPPQGHSFEQYF,TGTGCCAGCTCACCACCGCAGGGACATTCCTTCGAGCAGTACTTC
-,TRBV9,TRBJ2-4,-,CASSVEATKNIQYF,TGTGCCAGCAGCGTAGAAGCGACCAAAAACATTCAGTACTTC
TRBD1,TRBV28,TRBJ2-5,-,CASRTYLTDREETQYF,TGTGCCAGCAGAACCTACCTCACGGACAGGGAAGAGACCCAGTACTTC
TRBD2,TRBV28,TRBJ2-1,-,CASSLLAGGRNEQFF,TGTGCCAGCAGTCTTCTAGCGGGAGGAAGGAATGAGCAGTTCTTC
-,TRBV4-1,TRBJ2-1,once,CASSQEGGNEQFF,TGCGCCAGCAGCCAAGAGGGAGGCAATGAGCAGTTCTTC
-,TRBV6-4,TRBJ2-3,-,CASSDGLLDTQYF,TGTGCCAGCAGTGATGGACTTTTGGATACGCAGTATTTT
TRBD2,TRBV4-1,TRBJ2-1,-,CASSQVLAGIGEQFF,TGCGCCAGCAGCCAAGTGCTAGCGGGAATAGGTGAGCAGTTCTTC
TRBD1,TRBV6-5,TRBJ2-2,once,CASSYAGQGGFGELFF,TGTGCCAGCAGTTACGCCGGACAGGGAGGATTCGGGGAGCTGTTTTTT
TRBD1,TRBV19,TRBJ2-1,few,CASSDRGQLQFF,TGTGCCAGTAGTGACAGGGGGCAATTGCAGTTCTTC
TRBD1,TRBV10-3,TRBJ2-1,-,CAISRGQGQDEQFF,TGTGCCATCAGTCGCGGACAGGGGCAGGATGAGCAGTTCTTC
TRBD1,TRBV28,TRBJ1-2,-,CASSLTGGSYGYTF,TGTGCCAGCAGTTTAACAGGGGGATCCTATGGCTACACCTTC
-,TRBV6-5,TRBJ1-1,-,CASSIWADTEAFF,TGTGCCAGCAGCATTTGGGCAGACACTGAAGCTTTCTTT
TRBD1,TRBV27,TRBJ1-2,-,CASRTGGYGYTF,TGTGCCAGCAGGACAGGGGGGTATGGCTACACCTTC
TRBD1,TRBV10-1,TRBJ2-3,-,CASSTGAMGTDTQYF,TGCGCCAGCAGTACAGGGGCGATGGGAACAGATACGCAGTATTTT
TRBD1,TRBV30,TRBJ2-5,-,CAWSNRGLGTQYF,TGTGCCTGGAGTAACAGGGGGCTAGGGACCCAGTACTTC
-,TRBV2,TRBJ2-7,once,CASSSRRPLAVPREQYF,TGTGCCAGCAGCAGCAGGAGGCCCCTAGCCGTTCCTCGCGAGCAGTACTTC
-,TRBV16,TRBJ2-1,once,CASSNPNAGTYNEQFF,TGTGCCAGCAGCAACCCGAATGCGGGAACCTACAATGAGCAGTTCTTC
-,TRBV21-1,TRBJ2-3,-,CASSLQGLAGGSPSTDTQYF,TGTGCCAGCAGCTTACAAGGACTAGCGGGGGGGTCCCCTAGCACAGATACGCAGTATTTT
TRBD1,TRBV7-9,TRBJ2-2,-,CASSPTSRGPGELFF,TGTGCCAGCAGCCCCACGTCCAGGGGGCCCGGGGAGCTGTTTTTT
TRBD2,TRBV4-2,TRBJ2-2,-,CASSQPGLAGKNTGELFF,TGTGCCAGCAGCCAACCCGGACTAGCGGGGAAGAACACCGGGGAGCTGTTTTTT
-,TRBV4-1,TRBJ1-6,-,CASSQQHRVNSPLHF,TGCGCCAGCAGCCAACAACACAGGGTTAATTCACCCCTCCACTTT
TRBD1,TRBV6-5,TRBJ1-1,-,CASSQSPRTGREAFF,TGTGCCAGCAGTCAAAGCCCAAGGACAGGACGTGAAGCTTTCTTT
-,TRBV7-9,TRBJ2-1,-,CASSLPPGGGRSNEQFF,TGTGCCAGCAGCTTACCTCCCGGCGGGGGCCGTAGCAATGAGCAGTTCTTC
TRBD2,TRBV6-2/TRBV6-3,TRBJ2-3,-,CASSPPPETSGGIHHTQYF,TGTGCCAGCAGTCCACCGCCGGAGACTAGCGGAGGGATTCATCATACGCAGTATTTT
-,TRBV30,TRBJ1-5,-,CAWSVAAVGGQPQHF,TGTGCCTGGAGTGTAGCGGCGGTAGGGGGTCAGCCCCAGCATTTT
-,TRBV12-5,TRBJ1-1,-,CASGFPSPGTEAFF,TGTGCTAGTGGTTTTCCCTCTCCGGGGACTGAAGCTTTCTTT